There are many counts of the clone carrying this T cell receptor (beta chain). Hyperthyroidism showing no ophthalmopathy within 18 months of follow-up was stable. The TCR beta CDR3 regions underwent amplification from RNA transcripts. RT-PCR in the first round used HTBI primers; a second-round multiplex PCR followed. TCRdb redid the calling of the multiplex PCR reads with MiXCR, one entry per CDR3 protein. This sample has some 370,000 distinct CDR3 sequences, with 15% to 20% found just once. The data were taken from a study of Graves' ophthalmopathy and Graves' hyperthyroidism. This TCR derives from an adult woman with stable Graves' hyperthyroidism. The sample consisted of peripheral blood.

The CDR3 coding sequence is TGTGCCAGTAGTATAGATCTCCGCCCGATCCACGAGCAGTACTTC. As protein: CASSIDLRPIHEQYF. This chain links TRBV19 with TRBJ2-7; D remains ambiguous. The CDR3 covers 15 residues. Trimming took off 0 bases at V and 5 bases at J, with 14 bases between the two ends. The germline V gene encodes CDR1 LNHDA and CDR2 SQIVND (reference sequence). The full variable domain, rest sourced from reference TRBV19 and TRBJ2-7, is DGGITQSPKYLFRKEGQNVTLSCEQNLNHDAMYWYRQDPGQGLRLIYYSQIVNDFQKGDIAEGYSVSREKKESFPLTVTSAQKNPTAFYLCASSIDLRPIHEQYFGPGTRLTVT.